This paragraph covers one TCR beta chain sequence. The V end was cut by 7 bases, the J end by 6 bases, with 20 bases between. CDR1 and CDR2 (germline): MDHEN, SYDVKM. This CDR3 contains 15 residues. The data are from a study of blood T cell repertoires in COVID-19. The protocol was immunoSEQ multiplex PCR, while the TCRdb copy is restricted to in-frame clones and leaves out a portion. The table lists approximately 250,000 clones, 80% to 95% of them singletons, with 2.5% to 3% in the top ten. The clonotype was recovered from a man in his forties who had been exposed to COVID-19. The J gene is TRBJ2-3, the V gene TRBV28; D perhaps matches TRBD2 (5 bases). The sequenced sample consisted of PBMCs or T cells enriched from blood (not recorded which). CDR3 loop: CASTVTGFPGDTQYF. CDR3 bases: TGTGCCAGCACCGTCACGGGGTTTCCCGGCGATACGCAGTATTTT.